A selection of T cell receptor beta chains follows, all from one sample in a study of graft-versus-host responses after intestinal transplantation. These receptors lack a known antigen. This table comes from immunoSEQ multiplex PCR, and its TCRdb copy is limited to in-frame clones, with some not included. The table has 120,000 or so clones, approximately 92% seen once. Sample: unstimulated CD8+ T cells sorted from spleen or lymph node cells, taken before intestinal transplant. All receptors come from a human donor who received an intestinal transplant. The CDR3 runs from the conserved cysteine through the conserved F or W. Fields, in order: CDR3 DNA, CDR3 protein, clone size, V gene, D gene, J gene. The D gene is left open where the match is weak. Clone size is given for some rows only: seen once, a few or many times, or a class if the clone is expanded.

DNA: TGCAGCGTTGCAGGGGGTACGGGAACCCCTGAAGCTTTCTTT; CDR3: CSVAGGTGTPEAFF; size: few; V: TRBV29-1; D: TRBD1; J: TRBJ1-1
DNA: TGTGCCAGTACTAGCGGGAGGAACACCGGGGAGCTGTTTTTT; CDR3: CASTSGRNTGELFF; size: .; V: TRBV11-1; D: TRBD2; J: TRBJ2-2
DNA: TGTGCCAGCAAAACGGGGGGAACTGAAGCTTTCTTT; CDR3: CASKTGGTEAFF; size: .; V: TRBV6-5; D: .; J: TRBJ1-1
DNA: TGTGCCAGCAGGCCAATTGAGAGGAGCTATGGCTACACCTTC; CDR3: CASRPIERSYGYTF; size: .; V: TRBV27; D: .; J: TRBJ1-2
DNA: TGTGCCAGCAGTTGGAGACTAGCGGGAGTCCATGAGCAGTTCTTC; CDR3: CASSWRLAGVHEQFF; size: .; V: TRBV27; D: TRBD2; J: TRBJ2-1
DNA: TGTGCCAGTAGGGGGAAGAACACTGAAGCTTTCTTT; CDR3: CASRGKNTEAFF; size: .; V: TRBV7-6; D: .; J: TRBJ1-1
DNA: TGTGCCAGCAGCGAAGACAGCCTAGGTCCGTTCTTC; CDR3: CASSEDSLGPFF; size: .; V: TRBV14; D: .; J: TRBJ2-1
DNA: TGTGCCAGCAGCTTACAGGCGGGAGGCGACAATGAGCAGTTCTTC; CDR3: CASSLQAGGDNEQFF; size: .; V: TRBV7-9; D: TRBD2; J: TRBJ2-1
DNA: TGCGCCAGCAGCAGGGACGGGGGGTACGAGCAGTACTTC; CDR3: CASSRDGGYEQYF; size: .; V: TRBV5-1; D: TRBD2; J: TRBJ2-7
DNA: TGTGCCAGCAGCGCCCTACCCTCCTACGAGCAGTACTTC; CDR3: CASSALPSYEQYF; size: .; V: TRBV7-9; D: .; J: TRBJ2-7
DNA: TGTGCCAGCAGCTCCCCGCGACCCGAGAATGAGCAGTTCTTC; CDR3: CASSSPRPENEQFF; size: .; V: TRBV11-2; D: .; J: TRBJ2-1
DNA: TGTGCCAGCAGCATTGGGCTAGCGGGAGAAGGAGGCTACGAGCAGTACTTC; CDR3: CASSIGLAGEGGYEQYF; size: .; V: TRBV4-2; D: TRBD2; J: TRBJ2-7
DNA: TGTGCCAGCAGCCCGATAAGCCGCGGGGGGTACACTGAAGCTTTCTTT; CDR3: CASSPISRGGYTEAFF; size: .; V: TRBV7-9; D: .; J: TRBJ1-1
DNA: TGTGCCAGCAGTGGGAGGACAGGGGTTTCCACCGGGGAGCTGTTTTTT; CDR3: CASSGRTGVSTGELFF; size: .; V: TRBV28; D: TRBD1; J: TRBJ2-2
DNA: TGTGCAAGTCGCTTAGGACAGGGAGATGGCTACACCTTC; CDR3: CASRLGQGDGYTF; size: .; V: TRBV12-2; D: .; J: TRBJ1-2
DNA: TGTGCCAGCAGAGGGACAAGCACCTACGAGCAGTACTTC; CDR3: CASRGTSTYEQYF; size: .; V: TRBV2; D: .; J: TRBJ2-7
DNA: TGTGCCAGCAGGGACAGGGGGCGACTGCAGGAAGCTTTCTTT; CDR3: CASRDRGRLQEAFF; size: .; V: TRBV2; D: TRBD1; J: TRBJ1-1
DNA: TGTGCCAGCAGCGTAGGGGGGCATGAGCAGTTCTTC; CDR3: CASSVGGHEQFF; size: .; V: TRBV7-3; D: .; J: TRBJ2-1
DNA: TGCGCCAGCAGCTACGATACAGCGACAAGCTCCTACAATGAGCAGTTCTTC; CDR3: CASSYDTATSSYNEQFF; size: .; V: TRBV5-1; D: .; J: TRBJ2-1
DNA: TGTGCCAGCAGCGTAGGGTACAGGGAGAACACTGAAGCTTTCTTT; CDR3: CASSVGYRENTEAFF; size: .; V: TRBV9; D: .; J: TRBJ1-1
DNA: TGCGCCAGCAGCTTGGCCGGACTAGCGGGAGGGCCGTCCGATACGCAGTATTTT; CDR3: CASSLAGLAGGPSDTQYF; size: .; V: TRBV5-1; D: TRBD2; J: TRBJ2-3
DNA: TGTGCCAGCAGTTTCTCTCTCGCGGGAGAAGCTTTCTTT; CDR3: CASSFSLAGEAFF; size: .; V: TRBV27; D: .; J: TRBJ1-1
DNA: TGTGCCAGCAGTTTTAGCGGGAGTTATGAGACCCAGTACTTC; CDR3: CASSFSGSYETQYF; size: .; V: TRBV6-5; D: TRBD2; J: TRBJ2-5
DNA: TGTGCCAGCAGGGGGACTAGCGGGACCTTCTCCTACGAGCAGTACTTC; CDR3: CASRGTSGTFSYEQYF; size: .; V: TRBV2; D: TRBD2; J: TRBJ2-7
DNA: TGTGCCAGCAGCTTAGGACAGCAGAACACTGAAGCTTTCTTT; CDR3: CASSLGQQNTEAFF; size: .; V: TRBV7-3; D: .; J: TRBJ1-1
DNA: TGCGCCAGCAGTCACTCTCCAGGGGGGAATGAGCAGTTCTTC; CDR3: CASSHSPGGNEQFF; size: .; V: TRBV23-1; D: .; J: TRBJ2-1
DNA: TGTGCCAGCAGCCGAAAACAGGAGGGACGGATGAATGAAAAACTGTTTTTT; CDR3: CASSRKQEGRMNEKLFF; size: .; V: TRBV27; D: .; J: TRBJ1-4
DNA: TGTGCCAGCAGTGAATTCTGGCAGATGAACACTGAAGCTTTCTTT; CDR3: CASSEFWQMNTEAFF; size: once; V: TRBV25-1; D: .; J: TRBJ1-1
DNA: TGTGCCAGCAGCTTAGGTCCGTCGACTGAAGCTTTCTTT; CDR3: CASSLGPSTEAFF; size: .; V: TRBV11-2; D: .; J: TRBJ1-1
DNA: TGTGCCAGTAACGAGGACAGCTACAATGAGCAGTTCTTC; CDR3: CASNEDSYNEQFF; size: .; V: TRBV19; D: .; J: TRBJ2-1
DNA: TGTGCCAGCAGTTTATCCGTAGTCGGGGCCGAGCAGTACTTC; CDR3: CASSLSVVGAEQYF; size: .; V: TRBV27; D: .; J: TRBJ2-7
DNA: TGTGCCAGCAGCGTAGCGGCAGGGGGAGGGTACAATGAGCAGTTCTTC; CDR3: CASSVAAGGGYNEQFF; size: .; V: TRBV9; D: .; J: TRBJ2-1
DNA: TGTGCCAGCAGTGACCGGACTTTATCGGTCTACGAGCAGTACTTC; CDR3: CASSDRTLSVYEQYF; size: .; V: TRBV2; D: .; J: TRBJ2-7
DNA: TGTGCCAGCCGCCTTAGGGGGTCCTCCTACAATGAGCAGTTCTTC; CDR3: CASRLRGSSYNEQFF; size: .; V: TRBV6-5; D: .; J: TRBJ2-1
DNA: TGTGCCAGCAGTTTATGGGCGGGAGTGCGAAGCGAGCAGTACTTC; CDR3: CASSLWAGVRSEQYF; size: .; V: TRBV27; D: TRBD2; J: TRBJ2-7
DNA: TGTGCCAGCAGCTTGCGGCCCTTAGGGGTCGAGCAGTACTTC; CDR3: CASSLRPLGVEQYF; size: .; V: TRBV5-6; D: .; J: TRBJ2-7
DNA: TGTGCCAGTGGTCCAGGGGGGAACACCGGGGAGCTGTTTTTT; CDR3: CASGPGGNTGELFF; size: .; V: TRBV19; D: TRBD1; J: TRBJ2-2
DNA: TGTGCCAGCAGCTTAACGGGAAGCGAGCAGTACTTC; CDR3: CASSLTGSEQYF; size: .; V: TRBV11-2; D: .; J: TRBJ2-7
DNA: TGTGCCAGCAGAGCGCGGGGTAGCGGGAGCACAGATACGCAGTATTTT; CDR3: CASRARGSGSTDTQYF; size: .; V: TRBV27; D: TRBD2; J: TRBJ2-3
DNA: TGTGCCAGCAGTTTACGTGACAATGAAAAACTGTTTTTT; CDR3: CASSLRDNEKLFF; size: .; V: TRBV28; D: .; J: TRBJ1-4
DNA: TGCGCCAACGGCCCTGCGGCCTACGAGCAGTACTTC; CDR3: CANGPAAYEQYF; size: .; V: TRBV10-2; D: .; J: TRBJ2-7
DNA: TGTGCCAGCATTACAGGGTCGGGTCTCTACACCTTC; CDR3: CASITGSGLYTF; size: .; V: TRBV28; D: .; J: TRBJ1-2
DNA: TGCGCCAGCAGTGAGTCAGGAATTATGAGCACTGAAGCTTTCTTT; CDR3: CASSESGIMSTEAFF; size: .; V: TRBV10-1; D: .; J: TRBJ1-1
DNA: TGTGCCAGCAGCCGTGGAGGGGGAGCTAGCACAGATACGCAGTATTTT; CDR3: CASSRGGGASTDTQYF; size: .; V: TRBV9; D: .; J: TRBJ2-3
DNA: TGTGCCAGCAGCAGGGAGGACGGGACAGTTGAAGAGACCCAGTACTTC; CDR3: CASSREDGTVEETQYF; size: .; V: TRBV21-1; D: .; J: TRBJ2-5
DNA: TGTGCCAGTCTTTCCGAGGGCGGCGAGCAGTACTTC; CDR3: CASLSEGGEQYF; size: few; V: TRBV19; D: .; J: TRBJ2-7
DNA: TGTGCCAGCAGTTTAGGATTCGCAGCGGGGGAGGAGACCCAGTACTTC; CDR3: CASSLGFAAGEETQYF; size: .; V: TRBV28; D: TRBD2; J: TRBJ2-5
DNA: TGTGCCAGCAGTGAATGGAGGGGGGGGCACTCATCGGATGAGCAGTTCTTC; CDR3: CASSEWRGGHSSDEQFF; size: .; V: TRBV2; D: .; J: TRBJ2-1